This T cell receptor (beta chain) was recorded in a study of T cells in Graves' hyperthyroidism and ophthalmopathy. Exclusion of a patient resulted from uncontrolled infection, other autoimmune disease, pregnancy or lactation. The V and J ends lost 0 bases and 4 bases respectively, with 15 bases between them. The CDR3 loop spans 15 amino acids. In germline, CDR1 is SQVTM, CDR2 ANQGSEA. RNA transcripts gave rise to amplified TCR beta CDR3 regions. Using the HTBI primer set, a first-round RT-PCR was run on the TCR CDR3. TCRdb reprocessed the multiplex PCR reads via MiXCR and lists one record per CDR3 protein. The sample shows hundreds of thousands of distinct CDR3 sequences, around 15% of them seen only once. The sample holds a few counts of this clonotype.

The receptor was derived from a man between 18 and 29 years old with Graves' ophthalmopathy. This chain joins TRBV29-1 and TRBJ1-2; D perhaps matches TRBD1 (5 bases). The specimen sequenced was blood. This CDR3 is CSVEDWTGRGYGYTF. CDR3 DNA sequence: TGCAGCGTTGAAGACTGGACGGGACGGGGCTATGGCTACACCTTC.